This TCR beta chain was identified in a study of CD8+ T cells in alopecia areata. In the study overall: Administration of oral tofacitinib to treated patients was at 5 to 10 mg twice daily. Tofacitinib lasted 6 to 18 months, then 6 months off drug. Study-level points and caveats: Higher clonality and more expanded CD8+ clones appeared in lesional than normal scalp.

The CDR3 length is 13 residues. Trimming removed 0 bases at V and 5 bases at J, with 6 bases between. Germline CDR1 SGHDT, CDR2 YYEEEE. Sequencing templates came from extracted RNA that was reverse transcribed into cDNA. The method was immunoSEQ multiplex PCR; TCRdb's version includes in-frame clones alone and lacks a portion of them. The table shows about 180,000 clones, with roughly 59% occurring only once. Of note for this clone: What it binds is not known. The sample contains more than one DNA sequence encoding this CDR3.

The receptor's source is a human donor with alopecia areata. The chain employs TRBV5-6 and TRBJ1-5; D remains ambiguous. This material consisted of CD4+ T cells sorted from blood, taken at week 0. This CDR3 reads CASSLDRDQPQHF. DNA of the CDR3: TGTGCCAGCAGCTTGGATCGGGATCAGCCCCAGCATTTT.